These 28 T cell receptor beta chains were all obtained from the same sample, sequenced in a study of shared clonotypes between healthy human individuals. The method was immunoSEQ multiplex PCR; TCRdb's version includes in-frame clones alone and lacks a portion of them. The sample contains hundreds of thousands of clones, around 72% of which appear only once. Material for sequencing was memory CD4+ T cells sorted from blood. Subset noted: CD45RA-negative fraction. These receptor sequences come from a woman younger than 45 in good health.

The chain joins TRBV27 to TRBJ2-6; D perhaps matches TRBD2 (5 bases). The CDR3 loop spans 16 amino acids. V lost 2 bases and J lost 0, with 8 bases in between. Germline V lookup: CDR1 MNHEY, CDR2 SMNVEV (reference sequence). The CDR3 DNA reads TGTGCCAGCAGTTTAATCCGGGACTCTGGGGCCAACGTCCTGACTTTC. This gives the protein CASSLIRDSGANVLTF. The full variable domain, in which reference TRBV27 and TRBJ2-6 provide the parts outside the CDR3, is EAQVTQNPRYLITVTGKKLTVTCSQNMNHEYMSWYRQDPGLGLRQIYYSMNVEVTDKGDVPEGYKVSRKEKRNFPLILESPSPNQTSLYFCASSLIRDSGANVLTFGAGSRLTVL.

V usage is TRBV5-1 and J usage is TRBJ2-7, with D perhaps being TRBD1 or TRBD2 (5 bases each). V lost 4 bases to trimming and J lost 0 bases, with 11 bases between them. The germline gives CDR1 SGHRS, CDR2 YFSETQ. The CDR3 runs to 14 residues. CDR3 sequence: CASSPGTSSYEQYF. The CDR3 nucleotides read TGCGCCAGCAGCCCCGGGACCAGCTCCTACGAGCAGTACTTC.

This chain uses TRBV5-1 with TRBJ2-7; a weak D match, TRBD2 (6 bases). The CDR3 extends over 15 amino acids. Germline assignment: CDR1 SGHRS and CDR2 YFSETQ. The V gene lost 0 bases and the J gene lost 5 bases, with 15 bases spanning the gap. CDR3: CASSLAGGSSDEQYF. The CDR3 nucleotides read TGCGCCAGCAGCTTGGCCGGAGGGAGTAGCGACGAGCAGTACTTC.

The genes are TRBV2 and TRBJ2-1, with 9 bases that match TRBD2. Germline V lookup: CDR1 SNHLY, CDR2 FYNNEI. Trimming cost V 4 bases and J 8 bases; bases outside gene matches: 6. The CDR3 runs 14 residues. CDR3: CASSVLAGMDEQFF. The CDR3 DNA follows: TGTGCCAGCAGTGTGCTAGCGGGGATGGATGAGCAGTTCTTC. Supplemented by reference TRBV2 and TRBJ2-1, the full variable domain reads EPEVTQTPSHQVTQMGQEVILRCVPISNHLYFYWYRQILGQKVEFLVSFYNNEISEKSEIFDDQFSVERPDGSNFTLKIRSTKLEDSAMYFCASSVLAGMDEQFFGPGTRLTVL.

This rearrangement joins TRBV2 to TRBJ2-3, with D maybe TRBD1 (6 bases). CDR3 length equals 15 residues. Germline CDR1 reads SNHLY; CDR2 reads FYNNEI. Between the trimmed V and J ends, which lost 8 bases and 1 base, there was a span of 16 bases. For the CDR3, the DNA is TGTGCCAGCGGGGGCCGGGCAGGGGGCACAGATACGCAGTATTTT. Its protein product is CASGGRAGGTDTQYF. Using reference TRBV2 and TRBJ2-3 for the parts outside the CDR3, the full variable domain is EPEVTQTPSHQVTQMGQEVILRCVPISNHLYFYWYRQILGQKVEFLVSFYNNEISEKSEIFDDQFSVERPDGSNFTLKIRSTKLEDSAMYFCASGGRAGGTDTQYFGPGTRLTVL.

For the CDR3, the DNA is TGTGCCAGTAGGCCGACTAGCGGGATCACAGATACGCAGTATTTT. It is translated as CASRPTSGITDTQYF. The V call is TRBV19, the J call TRBJ2-3; 11 bases agree with TRBD2. The V segment lost 6 bases and the J segment 2 bases; nucleotides outside the gene matches: 4. CDR3 size: 15 residues. Germline CDR1 LNHDA, CDR2 SQIVND (reference sequence).

This clone was recorded a few times. CDR3 in DNA: TGTGCCAGCAGCCCGATGGACTGGCGGGGGGCCAACATTCAGTACTTC. It codes for CASSPMDWRGANIQYF. The chain has TRBV11-2 and TRBJ2-4; 8 bases are shared with TRBD2. Unmatched junction bases numbered 13, after V lost 5 bases and J lost 7 bases. Germline values: CDR1 SGHAT, CDR2 FQNNGV. This CDR3 spans 16 amino acids.

In DNA form, the CDR3 reads TGTGCCAGCAGTTGGGACATCTCTGGGGCCAACGTCCTGACTTTC. Translating it yields CASSWDISGANVLTF. The chain has TRBV6-6 and TRBJ2-6; D is possibly TRBD1 (6 bases). The germline gives CDR1 MNHNY, CDR2 SVGAGI (reference sequence). The CDR3 consists of 15 residues. With 4 bases removed from V and 0 bases from J, the gap between germline ends came to 7 bases.

The V call is TRBV4-1, the J call TRBJ1-4; D remains unclear. V was shortened by 3 bases and J by 8 bases, with 16 bases between the two germline ends. The germline V gene encodes CDR1 MGHRA and CDR2 YSYEKL. This CDR3 spans 15 amino acids. The CDR3 bases are TGCGCCAGCAGCCACGGCTCCCTCTTAGGGGAAAAACTGTTTTTT. Translated: CASSHGSLLGEKLFF.

V gene TRBV6-1 combines with J gene TRBJ1-2, with 8 bases lining up with TRBD1. Germline V gene sequence: CDR1 MNHNS, CDR2 SASEGT. This CDR3 contains 13 residues. V shed 4 bases, J shed 8 bases, and the junction held 6 bases outside the gene matches. This CDR3 is CASSADRVGGYTF. CDR3 sequence (DNA): TGTGCCAGCAGTGCGGACAGGGTAGGGGGCTACACCTTC.

This clone was counted only a few times. This chain uses TRBV28 with TRBJ2-1; 8 nucleotides match TRBD2. Losses at the gene ends were 1 base for V and 7 bases for J; bases not matched to a gene: 6. Germline loops: CDR1 MDHEN, CDR2 SYDVKM. The CDR3 extends over 15 amino acids. In nucleotides, the CDR3 is TGTGCCAGCAGTTTATACGGGGGGGATTTGAATGAGCAGTTCTTC. Translation: CASSLYGGDLNEQFF.

On this clone itself: The same CDR3 arises from other DNA sequences in this sample as well. The genes are TRBV19 and TRBJ2-5; TRBD1 might be the D (6 bases). From germline, CDR1 is LNHDA and CDR2 SQIVND (reference sequence). This CDR3 comprises 16 residues. The V gene lost 1 base and the J gene lost 1 base, with 13 bases spanning the gap. CDR3 DNA sequence: TGTGCCAGTAGTATAGGGAAGACAGGAATCCAAGAGACCCAGTACTTC. Translated: CASSIGKTGIQETQYF.

This chain joins TRBV15 and TRBJ2-7, with D possibly matching TRBD2 (5 bases). Germline V gives CDR1 LNHNV, CDR2 YYDKDF (reference sequence). The CDR3 is made up of 12 amino acids. V dropped 4 bases and J dropped 7 bases, with 11 bases sitting between them. The CDR3 sequence: CATSKVTGEQYF. The CDR3, as DNA: TGTGCCACCAGCAAGGTAACGGGAGAGCAGTACTTC.

The chain is built from TRBV19 and TRBJ2-3, with 11 bases identical to TRBD2. The CDR3 is 15 amino acids. Trimming took 3 bases from V and 6 from J; bases not matched to a gene: 5. CDR1 is LNHDA, CDR2 SQIVND, per germline (reference sequence). CDR3 bases: TGTGCCAGTAGTATTACTAGCGGGAGTGTTGATACGCAGTATTTT. As protein: CASSITSGSVDTQYF.

V and J are TRBV5-1 and TRBJ2-7; D possibly corresponds to TRBD2 (7 bases). Germline V gene lookup returns CDR1 SGHRS and CDR2 YFSETQ. CDR3 size: 16 residues. V gave up 4 bases and J gave up 3 bases, with 20 bases separating them. CDR3 DNA: TGCGCCAGCAGCCCACAGTCCGGGGGGCGAAACTACGAGCAGTACTTC. This encodes CASSPQSGGRNYEQYF.

CDR3 protein: CASSMGREDTGELFF. CDR3 nucleotides: TGTGCCAGTAGTATGGGTAGGGAGGACACCGGGGAGCTGTTTTTT. The chain joins TRBV19 to TRBJ2-2, with D tentatively TRBD2 (6 bases). Germline V gene lookup returns CDR1 LNHDA and CDR2 SQIVND (reference sequence). The CDR3 has 15 amino acids. V lost 3 bases to trimming and J lost 3 bases, with 11 bases between them.

The CDR3 DNA sequence: TGTGCCAGCAGCTTAGAGGTCGAGCGGCCCCCGGACGAGCAGTACTTC. It is translated as CASSLEVERPPDEQYF. This chain uses TRBV7-4 with TRBJ2-7; D perhaps matches TRBD2 (5 bases). Germline CDR1 SGHVT, CDR2 SQSDAQ. Between the trimmed V and J ends, which lost 1 base and 5 bases, there was a span of 18 bases. The CDR3 consists of 16 residues.

This sequence joins TRBV7-9 and TRBJ2-3, with D unresolved. The CDR3 covers 12 residues. Between the trimmed V and J ends, which lost 5 bases and 8 bases, there was a span of 11 bases. Germline V gene lookup returns CDR1 SEHNR and CDR2 FQNEAQ (reference sequence). The CDR3 coding sequence is TGTGCCAGCAGCCCCCGCCAAGTTACGCAGTATTTT. Residues: CASSPRQVTQYF.

The chain couples TRBV19 to TRBJ2-5; D gene unclear. The CDR3 length is 13 residues. V shed 3 bases and J shed 2 bases, with 7 bases lying between them. In germline, CDR1 is LNHDA, CDR2 SQIVND (reference sequence). CDR3 sequence reads: CASSMVPQETQYF. The CDR3, as DNA: TGTGCCAGTAGTATGGTACCGCAAGAGACCCAGTACTTC.

This rearrangement joins TRBV11-3 to TRBJ2-2, with 12 bases aligning to TRBD2. V shed 9 bases, J shed 3 bases, and the junction held 5 bases outside the gene matches. CDR1 is SGHNT and CDR2 is YENEEA in the germline V gene. The CDR3 loop spans 15 amino acids. The CDR3 region has the DNA TGTGCCAGTTCTAGCGGGAGGGCCGACACCGGGGAGCTGTTTTTT. It codes for CASSSGRADTGELFF.

The rearrangement links TRBV19 to TRBJ1-1; TRBD1 matches at 8 bases. This CDR3 contains 15 residues. Trimming cost V 4 bases and J 5 bases; bases outside gene matches: 9. CDR1 and CDR2 (germline): LNHDA, SQIVND (reference sequence). This chain's CDR3 is CASSNQGAAPTEAFF. CDR3 nucleotide sequence: TGTGCCAGTAGTAACCAGGGGGCGGCTCCTACTGAAGCTTTCTTT.

This clone was recorded a few times. CDR3 amino acids: CASSLGLAGGYYEQYF. CDR3 coding DNA: TGTGCCAGCAGCTTAGGACTAGCGGGAGGTTACTACGAGCAGTACTTC. The chain joins TRBV7-8 to TRBJ2-7, with 13 bases identical to TRBD2. Germline CDR1 is SGHVS and CDR2 is FQNEAQ. CDR3 length equals 16 residues. The V segment lost 1 base and the J segment 3 bases; nucleotides outside the gene matches: 3.

The J gene is TRBJ1-5, the V gene TRBV7-4; TRBD1 matches at 7 bases. V trimming: 5 bases; J trimming: 6 bases; junction bases outside the gene matches: 4. Per the germline V gene, CDR1 is SGHVT and CDR2 is SQSDAQ. The CDR3 runs to 13 residues. CDR3 bases: TGTGCCAGCAGCCAGACAGGGCTTCAGCCCCAGCATTTT. Its protein product is CASSQTGLQPQHF. Drawing the rest from reference TRBV7-4 and TRBJ1-5, the complete variable domain is GAGVSQSPRYKVAKRGRDVALRCDSISGHVTLYWYRQTLGQGSEVLTYSQSDAQRDKSGRPSGRFSAERPERSVSTLKIQRTEQGDSAVYLCASSQTGLQPQHFGDGTRLSIL.

This chain uses TRBV11-2 with TRBJ2-3, with D possibly matching TRBD2 (5 bases). The CDR3 is 13 residues long. Between the trimmed V and J ends, which lost 1 base and 3 bases, there was a span of 5 bases. Germline CDR1 is SGHAT and CDR2 is FQNNGV. Here the CDR3 DNA reads TGTGCCAGCAGCTTAGCGGGAACAGATACGCAGTATTTT. Translating it yields CASSLAGTDTQYF.

The rearrangement joins TRBV6-5 to TRBJ2-3, with 10 bases identical to TRBD2. Germline V CDR1 and CDR2: MNHEY, SVGAGI. V gave up 4 bases and J gave up 6 bases; unmatched junction bases: 7. CDR3 length: 15 residues. The CDR3 sequence is CASSSSTSGMDTQYF. CDR3 in DNA: TGTGCCAGCAGTTCCAGTACTAGCGGGATGGATACGCAGTATTTT.

The V call is TRBV28, the J call TRBJ1-5, with 7 positions matching TRBD1. CDR3 length equals 13 residues. V lost 8 bases and J lost 6; bases outside the gene matches: 7. The germline gives CDR1 MDHEN, CDR2 SYDVKM. Here the CDR3 reads CASSDREGQPQHF. CDR3 nucleotide sequence: TGTGCCAGCTCCGACAGGGAGGGTCAGCCCCAGCATTTT.

This clone was seen once. The V gene is TRBV28, the J gene TRBJ1-5, with 7 nucleotides matching TRBD1. Germline CDR1 MDHEN, CDR2 SYDVKM. CDR3 length equals 15 residues. With 8 bases clipped from V and 6 bases from J, the junction kept 13 bases outside the gene matches. CDR3 coding DNA: TGTGCCAGCTTACAGAGGGGGCTGCTCGGTCAGCCCCAGCATTTT. It yields the protein CASLQRGLLGQPQHF.

This chain links TRBV6-5 with TRBJ2-1; perhaps TRBD1 as D (5 bases). CDR1 and CDR2 (germline): MNHEY, SVGAGI. V was shortened by 3 bases and J by 9 bases, with 12 bases between the two germline ends. The CDR3 totals 13 residues. The CDR3 region has the DNA TGTGCCAGCAGTTATAACAGGCCAGCTGAGCAGTTCTTC. It is translated as CASSYNRPAEQFF.